This T cell receptor beta chain is from a study of shared clonotypes between healthy human individuals. This table comes from immunoSEQ multiplex PCR, and its TCRdb copy is limited to in-frame clones, with some not included. The sample shows around 620,000 clones, 95% of them seen only once. J lost 2 bases, V lost 5 bases, and 11 bases had no gene match. Germline-derived CDR1 and CDR2 are MNHEY and SMNVEV (reference sequence). CDR3 length: 16 amino acids. With respect to this clone: Its cognate antigen is unknown.

Naive CD8 cells were CD45RO-negative, positively selected for CCR7, excluding terminally differentiated effector memory CD45RA+ cells. Points from the study as a whole: For naive CD4 cells, around 5.1% of clonotypes were shared across a few donors. Among the subsets, naive ones generally showed larger estimated richness than memory ones. The low donor count limited represented genetic and exposure-history diversity.

The clonotype was recovered from a woman between 25 and 40 years old in good health. The gene calls are TRBV27 and TRBJ2-7, with TRBD1 identical over 8 bases. The sequencing sample was made of naive CD8+ T cells sorted from blood. Here the CDR3 reads CASSPSGGTGTYEQYF. In nucleotides, the CDR3 is TGTGCCAGCAGTCCGAGTGGTGGGACAGGCACCTACGAGCAGTACTTC.